This TCR beta chain was identified during a study of CD8 T cells in Susac syndrome. It was with random hexamers that about 0.45 to 1 ug RNA was reverse transcribed. Coverage of TCR beta CDR3 amplification by immunoSEQ multiplex PCR extended to 54 Vbeta and 13 Jbeta. MiXCR was run by TCRdb on the immunoSEQ multiplex PCR reads, yielding one entry per CDR3 protein. The top ten hold more than 0.08% of the sample, which has some 170,000 distinct CDR3 sequences, roughly 94% seen once. This CDR3 is 16 amino acids long. Trimming pared 0 bases from V and 6 bases from J, leaving 16 bases between. Germline lookup yields CDR1 SGHRS and CDR2 YFSETQ.

The TCR was taken from a human donor with Susac syndrome. The V gene is TRBV5-1, the J gene TRBJ2-1, with D perhaps TRBD2 (5 bases). Source material: CD4+ T cells from PBMCs. In DNA, the CDR3 is TGCGCCAGCAGCTTGGCCGGGGTTTTAAGCACCAATGAGCAGTTCTTC. Translating it yields CASSLAGVLSTNEQFF.